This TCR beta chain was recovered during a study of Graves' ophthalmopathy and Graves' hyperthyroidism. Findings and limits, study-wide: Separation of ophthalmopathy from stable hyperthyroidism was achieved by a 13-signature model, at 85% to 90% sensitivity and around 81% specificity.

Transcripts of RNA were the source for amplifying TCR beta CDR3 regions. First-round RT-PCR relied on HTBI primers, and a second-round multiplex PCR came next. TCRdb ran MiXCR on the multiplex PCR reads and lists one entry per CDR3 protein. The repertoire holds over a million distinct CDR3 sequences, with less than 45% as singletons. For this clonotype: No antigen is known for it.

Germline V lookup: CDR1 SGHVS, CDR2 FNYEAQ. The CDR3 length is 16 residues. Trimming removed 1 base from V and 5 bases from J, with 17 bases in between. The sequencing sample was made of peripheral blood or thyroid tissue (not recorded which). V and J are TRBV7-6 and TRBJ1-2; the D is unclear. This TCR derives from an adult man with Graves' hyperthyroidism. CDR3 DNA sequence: TGTGCCAGCAGCTTAGGGTATCGGAGGACGGGATATGGCTACACCTTC. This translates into CASSLGYRRTGYGYTF.